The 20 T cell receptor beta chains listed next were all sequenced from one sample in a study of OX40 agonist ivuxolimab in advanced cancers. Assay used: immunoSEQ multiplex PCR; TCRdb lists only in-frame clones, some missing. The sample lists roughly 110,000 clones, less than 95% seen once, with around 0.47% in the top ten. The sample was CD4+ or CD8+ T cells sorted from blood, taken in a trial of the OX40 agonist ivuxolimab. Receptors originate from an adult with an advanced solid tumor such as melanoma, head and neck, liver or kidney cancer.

CDR3 residues: CASRGAERGYNSPLHF. CDR3 nucleotide sequence: TGTGCCAGCAGGGGGGCGGAGCGGGGGTATAATTCACCCCTCCACTTT. The chain has TRBV27 and TRBJ1-6, with D possibly TRBD1 on 6 matching bases. The CDR3 covers 16 residues. Trimming shortened V by 6 bases and J by 4 bases, and 16 bases separated the two germline ends. The germline CDR1 and CDR2 sequences are MNHEY and SMNVEV (reference sequence).

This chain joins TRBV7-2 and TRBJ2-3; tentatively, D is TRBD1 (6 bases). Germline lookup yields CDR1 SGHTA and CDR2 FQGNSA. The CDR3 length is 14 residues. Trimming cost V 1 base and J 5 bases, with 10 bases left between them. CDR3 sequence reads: CASSLVGAQDTQYF. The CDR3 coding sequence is TGTGCCAGCAGCTTAGTGGGGGCCCAAGATACGCAGTATTTT.

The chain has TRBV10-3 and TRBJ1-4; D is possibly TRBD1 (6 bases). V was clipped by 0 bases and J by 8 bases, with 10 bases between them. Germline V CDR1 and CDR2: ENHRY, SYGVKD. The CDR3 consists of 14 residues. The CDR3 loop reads CAISESGDKEKLFF. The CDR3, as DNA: TGTGCCATCAGTGAGTCTGGGGACAAGGAAAAACTGTTTTTT.

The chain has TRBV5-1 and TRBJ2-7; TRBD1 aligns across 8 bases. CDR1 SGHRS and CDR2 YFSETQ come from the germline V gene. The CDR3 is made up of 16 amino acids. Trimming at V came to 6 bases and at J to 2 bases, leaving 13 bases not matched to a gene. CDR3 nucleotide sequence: TGCGCCAGCACTTCGGACTACAGGACAGGGCCCTACGAGCAGTACTTC. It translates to CASTSDYRTGPYEQYF.

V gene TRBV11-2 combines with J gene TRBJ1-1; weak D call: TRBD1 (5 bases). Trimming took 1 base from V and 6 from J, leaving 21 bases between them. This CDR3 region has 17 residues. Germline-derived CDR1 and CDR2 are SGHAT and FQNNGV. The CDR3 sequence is CASSLATPLRDVPEAFF. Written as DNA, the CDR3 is TGTGCCAGCAGCTTAGCCACACCACTCAGGGATGTTCCTGAAGCTTTCTTT. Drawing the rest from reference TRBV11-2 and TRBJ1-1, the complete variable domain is EAGVAQSPRYKIIEKRQSVAFWCNPISGHATLYWYQQILGQGPKLLIQFQNNGVVDDSQLPKDRFSAERLKGVDSTLKIQPAKLEDSAVYLCASSLATPLRDVPEAFFGQGTRLTVV.

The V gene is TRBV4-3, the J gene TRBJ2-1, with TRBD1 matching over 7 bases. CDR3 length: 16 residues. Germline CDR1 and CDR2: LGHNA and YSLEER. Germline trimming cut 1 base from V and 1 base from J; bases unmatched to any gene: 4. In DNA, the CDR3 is TGCGCCAGCAGCCAAGGACAGGGAAGGTCCTACAATGAGCAGTTCTTC. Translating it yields CASSQGQGRSYNEQFF.

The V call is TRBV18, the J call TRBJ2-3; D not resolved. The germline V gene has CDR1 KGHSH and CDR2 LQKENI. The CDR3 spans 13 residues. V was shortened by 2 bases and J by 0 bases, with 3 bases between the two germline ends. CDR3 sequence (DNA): TGTGCCAGCTCACCAGTCAGCACAGATACGCAGTATTTT. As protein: CASSPVSTDTQYF.

DNA for the CDR3: TGTGCCAGTAGTATCGACAGGTCTACCTCCTACGAGCAGTACTTC. Translation: CASSIDRSTSYEQYF. The chain recombines TRBV19 with TRBJ2-7, with a tentative D call TRBD1 (6 bases). CDR1 and CDR2 from the germline V gene are LNHDA and SQIVND (reference sequence). Trimming removed 3 bases at V and 0 bases at J, with 12 bases between. The CDR3 sequence is 15 residues long.

The CDR3 here is CASSQGGTGRNYGYTF. CDR3 nucleotide sequence: TGTGCCAGCAGTCAGGGCGGGACAGGTCGCAACTATGGCTACACCTTC. The chain combines TRBV6-4 with TRBJ1-2, with 8 bases identical to TRBD1. V dropped 5 bases and J dropped 2; count of bases not matched to a gene: 10. CDR3 length equals 16 residues. Germline lookup yields CDR1 MRHNA and CDR2 SNTAGT.

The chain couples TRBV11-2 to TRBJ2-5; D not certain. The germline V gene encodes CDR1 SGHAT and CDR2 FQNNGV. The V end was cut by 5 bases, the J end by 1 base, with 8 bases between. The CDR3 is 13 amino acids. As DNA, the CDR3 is TGTGCCAGCAGCGCCAGTCTCCAAGAGACCCAGTACTTC. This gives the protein CASSASLQETQYF.

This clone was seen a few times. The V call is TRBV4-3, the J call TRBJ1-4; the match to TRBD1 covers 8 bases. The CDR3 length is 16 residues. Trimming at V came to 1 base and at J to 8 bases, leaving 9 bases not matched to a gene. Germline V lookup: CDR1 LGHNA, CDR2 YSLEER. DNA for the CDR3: TGCGCCAGCAGCCAAGGGTACGCAGGGGGCGGGGAAAAACTGTTTTTT. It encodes CASSQGYAGGGEKLFF.

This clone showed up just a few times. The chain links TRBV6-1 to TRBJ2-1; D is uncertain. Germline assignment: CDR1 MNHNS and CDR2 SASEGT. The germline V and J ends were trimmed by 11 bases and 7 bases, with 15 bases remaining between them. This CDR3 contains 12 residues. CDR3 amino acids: CACIDLGNEQFF. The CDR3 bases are TGTGCCTGCATAGACCTGGGGAATGAGCAGTTCTTC.

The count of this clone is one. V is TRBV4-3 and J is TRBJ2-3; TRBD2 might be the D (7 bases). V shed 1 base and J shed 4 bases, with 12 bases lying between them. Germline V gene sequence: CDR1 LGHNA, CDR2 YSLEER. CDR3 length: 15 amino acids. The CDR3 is CASSQGEGGADTQYF. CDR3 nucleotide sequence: TGCGCCAGCAGCCAAGGGGAGGGGGGGGCAGATACGCAGTATTTT.

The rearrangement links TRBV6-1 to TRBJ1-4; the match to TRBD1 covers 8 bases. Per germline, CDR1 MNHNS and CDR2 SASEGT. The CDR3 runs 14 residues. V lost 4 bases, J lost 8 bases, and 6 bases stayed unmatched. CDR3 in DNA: TGTGCCAGCAGTGTCGCAGGGGGCGACGAAAAACTGTTTTTT. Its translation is CASSVAGGDEKLFF.

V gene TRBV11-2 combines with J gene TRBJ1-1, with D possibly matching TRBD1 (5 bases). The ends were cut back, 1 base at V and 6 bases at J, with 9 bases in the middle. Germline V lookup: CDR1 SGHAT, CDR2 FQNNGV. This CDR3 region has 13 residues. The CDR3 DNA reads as TGTGCCAGCAGCTTAGCGGGGGGAGCTGAAGCTTTCTTT. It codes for CASSLAGGAEAFF.

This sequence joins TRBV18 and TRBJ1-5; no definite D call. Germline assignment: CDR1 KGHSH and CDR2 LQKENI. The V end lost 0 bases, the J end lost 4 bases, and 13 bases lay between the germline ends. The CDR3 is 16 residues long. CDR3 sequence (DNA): TGTGCCAGCTCACCACCTACCATCCGGGAAAATCAGCCCCAGCATTTT. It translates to CASSPPTIRENQPQHF.

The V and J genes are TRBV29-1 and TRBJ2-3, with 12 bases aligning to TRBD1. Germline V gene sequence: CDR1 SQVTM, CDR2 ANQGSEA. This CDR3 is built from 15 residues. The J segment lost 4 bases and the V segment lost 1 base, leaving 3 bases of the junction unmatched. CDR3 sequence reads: CSVEVRDRGPDTQYF. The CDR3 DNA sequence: TGCAGCGTTGAAGTCCGGGACAGGGGGCCAGATACGCAGTATTTT.

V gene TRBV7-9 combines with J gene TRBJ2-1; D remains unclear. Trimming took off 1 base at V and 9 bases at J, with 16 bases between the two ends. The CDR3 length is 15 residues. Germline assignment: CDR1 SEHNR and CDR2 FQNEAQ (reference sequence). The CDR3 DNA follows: TGTGCCAGCAGCTTAGACCAGGTTGCCTGGGGTGAGCAGTTCTTC. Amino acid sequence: CASSLDQVAWGEQFF.

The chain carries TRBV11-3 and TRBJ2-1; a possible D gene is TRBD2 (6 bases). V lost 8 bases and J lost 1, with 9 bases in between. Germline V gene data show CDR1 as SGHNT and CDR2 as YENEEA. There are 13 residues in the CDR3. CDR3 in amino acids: CASYGGSYNEQFF. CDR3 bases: TGTGCCAGCTACGGGGGTTCCTACAATGAGCAGTTCTTC.

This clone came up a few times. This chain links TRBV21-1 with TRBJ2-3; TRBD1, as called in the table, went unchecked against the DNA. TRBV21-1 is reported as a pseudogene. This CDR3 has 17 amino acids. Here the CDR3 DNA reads TGTGCCAGCCCCCCCAGGGGCTCAGGGCTATCCACAGATACGCAGTATTTT. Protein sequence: CASPPRGSGLSTDTQYF.